The T cell receptor beta chain under discussion was sequenced for a study of shared clonotypes between healthy human individuals. A note on this clone: Its specificity is not known.

This CDR3 contains 10 residues. CDR1 and CDR2 from the germline V gene are MDHEN and SYDVKM. Trimming took 8 bases from V and 2 from J, leaving 3 bases between them. Findings and caveats of the study: Rarefaction revealed incomplete sorted-subset sequencing despite large depth.

Using 200 ng DNA, about 29,000 T cell genomes, the sorted-subset replicate PCRs were run. Sequencing was performed with immunoSEQ multiplex PCR; in TCRdb, only in-frame clones are kept and a portion is missing. This repertoire shows about 2 million clones, roughly 96% found once; its top ten account for roughly 0.13%. The TCR originated in a man younger than 30 in good health. V is TRBV28 and J is TRBJ2-5, with D unresolved. Sequenced input: naive CD4+ T cells sorted from blood. Subset denoted: CD45RA+ positively selected. The CDR3 sequence: CASEQETQYF. For the CDR3, the DNA is TGTGCCAGCGAGCAAGAGACCCAGTACTTC.